This T cell receptor (beta chain) was sequenced during a study of human T cells and chemical hapten exposure. This clonotype was counted ten times or more. One entry per CDR3 protein results from TCRdb running MiXCR on the RACE reads. The table records roughly 360,000 distinct CDR3 sequences, more than 4.5% of them present only once. The CDR3 contains 15 residues. Losses at the gene ends were 1 base for V and 8 bases for J; bases not matched to a gene: 6. Looked up from germline, CDR1 is SQVTM and CDR2 is ANQGSEA. Time point of the sample: patch test 1, 2 weeks after DPC sensitization. Specified treatment: therapeutic diphenylcyclopropenone sensitization with weekly scalp DPC.

This clonotype originated in a woman aged 45-65 years with alopecia areata. Some clones in this sample may be carry-over from other donors' samples. Sample: whole blood, taken in connection with sensitization to the hapten diphenylcyclopropenone (DPC). The chain couples TRBV29-1 to TRBJ2-1; 12 positions match TRBD2. DNA for the CDR3: TGCAGCGTTGAAGGTTCTAGCGGGAGGGCGGATGAGCAGTTCTTC. Encoded protein: CSVEGSSGRADEQFF.